This TCR beta chain was documented in a study of identical twins. The V gene's germline CDR1 is LGHNA and CDR2 YSLEER. CDR3 length: 15 amino acids. With V trimmed by 1 base and J by 5 bases, 6 bases remained unmatched. TCRdb analysed the 5' RACE reads with MiXCR anew, one entry per CDR3 protein. Found here are approximately 700,000 distinct CDR3 sequences, 15% to 20% of them singletons; the top ten hold around 13%. These data were also filed under a second study, of T cells expressing NK-cell markers.

The sample taken for sequencing was PBMCs. The chain has TRBV4-3 and TRBJ1-1; 8 bases match TRBD1. This sequence originates from a woman aged 18-29 years in good health. The CDR3 reads CASSQATGVWTEAFF. The CDR3, as DNA: TGCGCCAGCAGCCAAGCGACAGGGGTTTGGACTGAAGCTTTCTTT.